This T cell receptor beta chain is from a study of cytomegalovirus exposure and HLA in healthy donors. Donors likely had unrecorded immune exposures despite being nominally healthy when sampled. The CDR3 loop spans 14 amino acids. V was pared by 3 bases and J by 6 bases, with 13 bases between. Germline V CDR1 and CDR2: LNHNV, YYDKDF (reference sequence). This PCR relied on a set of 60 Vbeta primers and 13 Jbeta primers. The table came from immunoSEQ multiplex PCR; TCRdb's copy has only in-frame clones and leaves some out. The sample holds approximately 100,000 clones, roughly 74% seen once. Study observations and caveats: An analysis done earlier found most TCR beta V segments productive about 90% or about 30% of the time.

As to this clone: Its antigen is undetermined.

This clonotype was obtained from a woman aged 40 to 50 in good health and CMV-seronegative. J is TRBJ2-3 and V is TRBV15, with a possible D match to TRBD1 (6 bases). Source material: PBMCs. CDR3 nucleotides: TGTGCCACCAGCAGGACCACAGGGTTTGATACGCAGTATTTT. This sequence encodes CATSRTTGFDTQYF.